This entry lists 14 T cell receptor beta chains sequenced from one sample in a study of cytomegalovirus exposure and HLA in healthy donors. Profiling relied on immunoSEQ multiplex PCR, and the TCRdb table lists in-frame clones only, not all of them. The repertoire includes under 100,000 clones, 90% to 95% of them detected once, and 0.69% sits in the top ten. The sample consisted of PBMCs. These receptors all stem from a woman aged 18-35 years in good health and CMV-seronegative.

The J gene is TRBJ2-5, the V gene TRBV5-8; TRBD1 is a possible D gene (6 bases). The CDR3 covers 14 residues. V lost 0 bases to trimming and J lost 2 bases, with 8 bases between them. Germline CDR1 SGHTS, CDR2 YDEGEE. The CDR3 DNA reads as TGTGCCAGCAGCTTGGAGAGGGGGCAAGAGACCCAGTACTTC. Encoded protein: CASSLERGQETQYF.

The chain joins TRBV5-4 to TRBJ1-2; TRBD1 agrees at 8 bases. V lost 3 bases and J lost 8; bases outside the gene matches: 9. Germline-derived CDR1 and CDR2 are SGHNT and YYREEE (reference sequence). The CDR3 is made up of 14 amino acids. CDR3 amino acids: CASSSPRGHWGYTF. CDR3 DNA sequence: TGTGCCAGCAGCTCGCCCAGGGGGCACTGGGGCTACACCTTC.

The rearrangement links TRBV6-4 to TRBJ1-3, with a possible D match to TRBD1 (6 bases). The V gene lost 6 bases and the J gene lost 1 base, with 28 bases spanning the gap. The CDR3 spans 20 residues. Germline V lookup: CDR1 MRHNA, CDR2 SNTAGT. CDR3 region: CASRRETGGGLHRSGNTIYF. The CDR3, as DNA: TGTGCCAGCAGGAGAGAGACAGGTGGCGGGCTACACCGATCTGGAAACACCATATATTTT.

This sequence joins TRBV7-2 and TRBJ1-2; 8 bases align to TRBD1. This CDR3 has 15 residues. Germline values: CDR1 SGHTA, CDR2 FQGNSA. V trimming: 5 bases; J trimming: 1 base; junction bases outside the gene matches: 6. CDR3 DNA: TGTGCCAGCAGCAAGGGACAGGACCTTAACTATGGCTACACCTTC. This gives the protein CASSKGQDLNYGYTF.

This chain connects TRBV15 to TRBJ1-3; unclear D gene. Trimming took 0 bases from V and 0 from J, leaving 9 bases between them. Germline-derived CDR1 and CDR2 are LNHNV and YYDKDF (reference sequence). The CDR3 loop spans 16 amino acids. As DNA, the CDR3 is TGTGCCACCAGCAGAGATGCCACCAGCTCTGGAAACACCATATATTTT. It encodes CATSRDATSSGNTIYF.

The chain carries TRBV7-8 and TRBJ2-7, with D maybe TRBD2 (5 bases). With 5 bases removed from V and 7 bases from J, the gap between germline ends came to 21 bases. CDR1 and CDR2 from the germline V gene are SGHVS and FQNEAQ. This CDR3 region has 15 residues. This CDR3 is CASSERAGIPVEQYF. The CDR3 coding sequence is TGTGCCAGCAGCGAGAGGGCCGGGATCCCTGTAGAGCAGTACTTC.

The chain joins TRBV7-2 to TRBJ1-2; D unclear. CDR1 SGHTA and CDR2 FQGNSA come from the germline V gene. CDR3 length: 12 residues. Trimming took 2 bases from V and 9 from J, leaving 10 bases between them. Here the CDR3 reads CASSLTVKSYTF. In nucleotides, the CDR3 is TGTGCCAGCAGCTTAACGGTAAAGAGCTACACCTTC.

The chain links TRBV18 to TRBJ1-1; 8 nucleotides align to TRBD1. Losses at the gene ends were 4 bases for V and 3 bases for J; bases not matched to a gene: 1. Germline V CDR1 and CDR2: KGHSH, LQKENI. This CDR3 spans 13 amino acids. The CDR3 here is CASSRQGYTEAFF. The CDR3 DNA sequence: TGTGCCAGCTCACGACAGGGGTACACTGAAGCTTTCTTT.

The J gene is TRBJ2-1, the V gene TRBV4-2, with 15 bases that match TRBD2. The V gene end was trimmed by 4 bases and the J gene end by 6 bases; junction bases not matched to a gene: 10. This CDR3 is built from 18 residues. CDR1 and CDR2 (germline): LGHNA, YNFKEQ. This chain's CDR3 is CASSLPGLAGGTGNEQFF. For the CDR3, the DNA is TGTGCCAGCAGCCTCCCGGGACTAGCGGGAGGAACTGGCAATGAGCAGTTCTTC.

The chain has TRBV29-1 and TRBJ2-1; 16 nucleotides agree with TRBD2. V trimming: 6 bases; J trimming: 2 bases; junction bases outside the gene matches: 7. This CDR3 has 17 amino acids. CDR1 and CDR2 from the germline V gene are SQVTM and ANQGSEA. The CDR3 spells CSVTGLAGGKTYNEQFF. Written as DNA, the CDR3 is TGCAGCGTCACGGGACTAGCGGGAGGGAAGACCTACAATGAGCAGTTCTTC.

The rearrangement links TRBV11-2 to TRBJ2-1; a possible D gene is TRBD2 (5 bases). Trimming took 5 bases from V and 5 from J, leaving 16 bases between them. The V gene's germline CDR1 is SGHAT and CDR2 FQNNGV. The CDR3 loop spans 15 amino acids. CDR3 residues: CASSVRWGDNNEQFF. The CDR3 nucleotides read TGTGCCAGCAGCGTCCGGTGGGGAGACAACAATGAGCAGTTCTTC.

The V call is TRBV19, the J call TRBJ1-2; D call uncertain. V was trimmed by 4 bases and J by 1 base, leaving 10 bases between them. Germline CDR1 and CDR2: LNHDA and SQIVND (reference sequence). The length of the CDR3 is 14 residues. CDR3 bases: TGTGCCAGTAGTACCTCGGGAGTTAACTATGGCTACACCTTC. It is translated as CASSTSGVNYGYTF. The full variable domain, rest sourced from reference TRBV19 and TRBJ1-2, is DGGITQSPKYLFRKEGQNVTLSCEQNLNHDAMYWYRQDPGQGLRLIYYSQIVNDFQKGDIAEGYSVSREKKESFPLTVTSAQKNPTAFYLCASSTSGVNYGYTFGSGTRLTVV.

The chain employs TRBV7-2 and TRBJ2-1; 9 bases fit TRBD2. J lost 0 bases, V lost 1 base, and 4 bases had no gene match. This CDR3 comprises 17 residues. Germline loops: CDR1 SGHTA, CDR2 FQGNSA. This CDR3 is CASSLEPSGASYNEQFF. CDR3 DNA: TGTGCCAGCAGCTTAGAGCCTAGCGGGGCCTCCTACAATGAGCAGTTCTTC.

The chain uses TRBV10-3 and TRBJ2-3; 11 bases match TRBD2. Looked up from germline, CDR1 is ENHRY and CDR2 is SYGVKD. The trim removed 2 bases at V and 5 bases at J, leaving 9 bases unmatched. CDR3 size: 17 residues. The CDR3 protein is CAISEKVAGGSRDTQYF. The CDR3 coding sequence is TGTGCCATCAGTGAGAAGGTAGCGGGGGGGTCAAGAGATACGCAGTATTTT.